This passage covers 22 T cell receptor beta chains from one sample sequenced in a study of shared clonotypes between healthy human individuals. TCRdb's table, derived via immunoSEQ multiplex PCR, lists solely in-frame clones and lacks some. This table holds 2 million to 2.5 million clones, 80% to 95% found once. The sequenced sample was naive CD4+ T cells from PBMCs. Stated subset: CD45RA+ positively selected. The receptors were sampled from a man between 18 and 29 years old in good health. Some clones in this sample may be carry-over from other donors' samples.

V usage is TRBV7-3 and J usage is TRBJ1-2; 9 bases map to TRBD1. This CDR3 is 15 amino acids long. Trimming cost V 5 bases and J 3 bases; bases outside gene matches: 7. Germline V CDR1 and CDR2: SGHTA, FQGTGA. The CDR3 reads CASSTGQGTYYGYTF. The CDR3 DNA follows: TGTGCCAGCAGCACCGGACAGGGGACATACTATGGCTACACCTTC. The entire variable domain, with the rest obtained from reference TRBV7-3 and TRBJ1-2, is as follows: GAGVSQTPSNKVTEKGKYVELRCDPISGHTALYWYRQSLGQGPEFLIYFQGTGAADDSGLPNDRFFAVRPEGSVSTLKIQRTERGDSAVYLCASSTGQGTYYGYTFGSGTRLTVV.

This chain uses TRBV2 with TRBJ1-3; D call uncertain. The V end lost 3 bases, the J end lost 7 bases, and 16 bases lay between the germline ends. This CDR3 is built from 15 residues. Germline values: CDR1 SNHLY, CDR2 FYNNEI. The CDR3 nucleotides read TGTGCCAGCAGTGACGTATGGGTTACTAGCAACACCATATATTTT. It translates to CASSDVWVTSNTIYF.

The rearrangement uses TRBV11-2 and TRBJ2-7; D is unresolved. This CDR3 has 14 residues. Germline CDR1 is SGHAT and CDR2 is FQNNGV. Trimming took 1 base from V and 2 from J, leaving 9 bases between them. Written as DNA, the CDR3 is TGTGCCAGCAGCTTAGGCCGGTACACCTACGAGCAGTACTTC. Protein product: CASSLGRYTYEQYF.

CDR3 protein: CASSVVAGATQYF. The CDR3 DNA is TGTGCCAGCAGTGTTGTGGCGGGTGCGACCCAGTACTTC. The chain is built from TRBV2 and TRBJ2-5, with D maybe TRBD2 (5 bases). The CDR3 is made up of 13 amino acids. The germline V gene has CDR1 SNHLY and CDR2 FYNNEI. Trimming removed 4 bases from V and 7 bases from J, with 13 bases in between.

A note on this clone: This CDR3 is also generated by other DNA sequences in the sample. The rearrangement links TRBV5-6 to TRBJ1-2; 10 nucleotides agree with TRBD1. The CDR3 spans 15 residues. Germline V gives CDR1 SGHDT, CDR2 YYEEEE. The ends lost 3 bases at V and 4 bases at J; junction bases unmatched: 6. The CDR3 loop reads CASSSGQGKGYGYTF. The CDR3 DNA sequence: TGTGCCAGCAGCTCGGGACAGGGGAAAGGCTATGGCTACACCTTC.

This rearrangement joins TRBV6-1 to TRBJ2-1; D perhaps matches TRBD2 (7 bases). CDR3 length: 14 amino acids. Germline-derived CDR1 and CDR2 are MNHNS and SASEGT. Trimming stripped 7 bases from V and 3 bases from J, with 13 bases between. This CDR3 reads CASTRGGGYNEQFF. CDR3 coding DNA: TGTGCCAGCACCCGAGGGGGGGGCTACAATGAGCAGTTCTTC.

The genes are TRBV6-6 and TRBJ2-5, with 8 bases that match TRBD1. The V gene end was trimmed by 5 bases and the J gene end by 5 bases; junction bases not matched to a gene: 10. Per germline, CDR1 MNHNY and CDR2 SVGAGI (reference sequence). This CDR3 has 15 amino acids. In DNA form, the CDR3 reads TGTGCCAGCAGTCCTGGTGACAGGGGTTGGGAGACCCAGTACTTC. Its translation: CASSPGDRGWETQYF.

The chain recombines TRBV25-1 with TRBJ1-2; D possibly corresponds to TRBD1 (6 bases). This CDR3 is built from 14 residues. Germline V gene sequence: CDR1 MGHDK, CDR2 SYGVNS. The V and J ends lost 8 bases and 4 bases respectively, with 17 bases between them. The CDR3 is CASGERGNSYGYTF. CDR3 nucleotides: TGTGCCAGCGGGGAGAGGGGGAACTCCTATGGCTACACCTTC.

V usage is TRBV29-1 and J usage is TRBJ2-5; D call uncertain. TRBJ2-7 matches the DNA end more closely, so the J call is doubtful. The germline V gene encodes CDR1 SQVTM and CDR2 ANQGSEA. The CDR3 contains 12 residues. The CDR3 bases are TGCAGCGTTGACAGGATTGGGGACGAGCAGTACTTC. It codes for CSVDRIGDEQYF.

CDR3 in DNA: TGTGCCAGCAGCCCGTCCGGGGTGGATGTCTATGGCTACACCTTC. Translated, it gives CASSPSGVDVYGYTF. The chain uses TRBV5-4 and TRBJ1-2, with D uncertain. With 4 bases removed from V and 4 bases from J, the gap between germline ends came to 17 bases. The CDR3 loop spans 15 amino acids. CDR1 SGHNT and CDR2 YYREEE come from the germline V gene (reference sequence).

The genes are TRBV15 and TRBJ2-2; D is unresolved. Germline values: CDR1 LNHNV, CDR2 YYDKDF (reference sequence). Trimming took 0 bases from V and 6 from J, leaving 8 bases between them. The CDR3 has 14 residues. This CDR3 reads CATSRDYASGELFF. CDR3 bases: TGTGCCACCAGCAGAGATTACGCGTCCGGGGAGCTGTTTTTT.

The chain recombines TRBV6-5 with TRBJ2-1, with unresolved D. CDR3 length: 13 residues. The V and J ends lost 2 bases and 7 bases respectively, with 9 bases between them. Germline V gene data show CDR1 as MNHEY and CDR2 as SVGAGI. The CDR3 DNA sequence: TGTGCCAGCAGTTACCCGCCTCGTAATGAGCAGTTCTTC. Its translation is CASSYPPRNEQFF.

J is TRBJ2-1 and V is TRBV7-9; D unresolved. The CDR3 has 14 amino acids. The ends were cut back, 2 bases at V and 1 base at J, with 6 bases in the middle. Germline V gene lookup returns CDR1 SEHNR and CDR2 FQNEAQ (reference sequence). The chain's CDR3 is CASSLSVSYNEQFF. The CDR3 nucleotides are TGTGCCAGCAGCTTAAGCGTATCCTACAATGAGCAGTTCTTC.

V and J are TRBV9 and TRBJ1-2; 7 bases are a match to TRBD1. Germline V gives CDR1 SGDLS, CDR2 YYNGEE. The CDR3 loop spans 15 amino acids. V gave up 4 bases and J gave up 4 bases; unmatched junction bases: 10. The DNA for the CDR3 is TGTGCCAGCAGCACCGACAGGGTTCCCTTCTATGGCTACACCTTC. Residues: CASSTDRVPFYGYTF.

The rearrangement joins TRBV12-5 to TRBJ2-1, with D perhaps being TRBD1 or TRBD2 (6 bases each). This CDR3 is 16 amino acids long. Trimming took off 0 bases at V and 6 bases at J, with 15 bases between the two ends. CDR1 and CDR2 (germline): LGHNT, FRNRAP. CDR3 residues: CASGLVQGGSPNEQFF. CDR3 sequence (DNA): TGTGCTAGTGGTTTGGTCCAAGGGGGGTCTCCCAATGAGCAGTTCTTC.

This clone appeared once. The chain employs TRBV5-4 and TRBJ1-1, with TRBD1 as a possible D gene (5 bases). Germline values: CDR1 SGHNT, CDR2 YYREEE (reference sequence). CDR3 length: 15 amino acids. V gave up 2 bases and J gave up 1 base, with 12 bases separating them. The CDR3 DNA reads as TGTGCCAGCAGCTTTGGAATAGGGGCGAACACTGAAGCTTTCTTT. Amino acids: CASSFGIGANTEAFF.

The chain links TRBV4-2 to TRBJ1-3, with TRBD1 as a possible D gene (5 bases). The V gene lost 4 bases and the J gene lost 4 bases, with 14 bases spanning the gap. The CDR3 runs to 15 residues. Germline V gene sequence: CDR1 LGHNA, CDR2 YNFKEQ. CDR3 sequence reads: CASSRKTEAGNTIYF. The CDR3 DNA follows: TGTGCCAGCAGCCGAAAGACAGAAGCCGGAAACACCATATATTTT.

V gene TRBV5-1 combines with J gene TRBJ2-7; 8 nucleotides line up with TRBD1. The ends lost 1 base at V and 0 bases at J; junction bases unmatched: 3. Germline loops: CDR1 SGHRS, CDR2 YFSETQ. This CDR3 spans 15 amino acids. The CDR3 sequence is CASSLQGASSYEQYF. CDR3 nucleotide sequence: TGCGCCAGCAGCTTGCAGGGGGCGAGCTCCTACGAGCAGTACTTC.

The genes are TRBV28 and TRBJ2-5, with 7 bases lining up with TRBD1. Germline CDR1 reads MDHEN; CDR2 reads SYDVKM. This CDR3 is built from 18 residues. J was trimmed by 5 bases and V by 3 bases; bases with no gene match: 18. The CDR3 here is CASSLGPGQKASIETQYF. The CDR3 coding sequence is TGTGCCAGCAGTTTGGGGCCGGGACAGAAGGCCTCTATCGAGACCCAGTACTTC.

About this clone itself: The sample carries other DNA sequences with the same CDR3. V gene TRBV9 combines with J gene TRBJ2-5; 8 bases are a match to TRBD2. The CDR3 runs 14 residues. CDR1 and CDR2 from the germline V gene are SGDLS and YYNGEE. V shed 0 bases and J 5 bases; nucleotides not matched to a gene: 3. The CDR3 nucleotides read TGTGCCAGCAGCGTAGGGACTAGCCAGGAGACCCAGTACTTC. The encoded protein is CASSVGTSQETQYF.

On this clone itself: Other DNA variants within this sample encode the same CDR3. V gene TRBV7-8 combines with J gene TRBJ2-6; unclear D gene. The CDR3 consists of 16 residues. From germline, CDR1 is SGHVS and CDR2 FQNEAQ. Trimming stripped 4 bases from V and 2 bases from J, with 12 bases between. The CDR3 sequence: CASSSLRIPGANVLTF. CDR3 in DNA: TGTGCCAGCAGCTCTCTTAGAATTCCTGGGGCCAACGTCCTGACTTTC.

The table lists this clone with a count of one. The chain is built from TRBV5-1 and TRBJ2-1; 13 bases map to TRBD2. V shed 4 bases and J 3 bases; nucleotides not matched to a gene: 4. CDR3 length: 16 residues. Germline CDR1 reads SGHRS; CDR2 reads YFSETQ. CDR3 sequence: CASSPGTSGDYNEQFF. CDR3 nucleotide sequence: TGCGCCAGCAGCCCCGGGACTAGCGGGGACTACAATGAGCAGTTCTTC.